The 11 T cell receptor beta chains in this list originate from one sample, sequenced in a study of human T cells and chemical hapten exposure. TCRdb itself ran the RACE reads through MiXCR, one entry per CDR3 protein. The table shows 180,000 or so distinct CDR3 sequences, with approximately 20% occurring only once. Specified time point: patch test 1, 2 weeks after DPC sensitization. Treatment: therapeutic diphenylcyclopropenone sensitization with weekly scalp DPC. Here the sequenced sample was whole blood, taken in connection with sensitization to the hapten diphenylcyclopropenone (DPC). The receptors derive from a woman aged 45-65 years with alopecia areata. Some clones in this sample may be carry-over from other donors' samples.

This chain joins TRBV5-1 and TRBJ2-3; tentative D call: TRBD1 (6 bases). CDR1 and CDR2 (germline): SGHRS, YFSETQ. The length of the CDR3 is 15 residues. Trimming took 4 bases from V and 3 from J, leaving 15 bases between them. The DNA of the CDR3 is TGCGCCAGCAGCCCCCTCGGGACATTTACAGATACGCAGTATTTT. Translating it yields CASSPLGTFTDTQYF.

The chain couples TRBV29-1 to TRBJ2-5, with D perhaps TRBD1 (6 bases). This CDR3 is built from 12 residues. The germline gives CDR1 SQVTM, CDR2 ANQGSEA. The V and J ends lost 3 bases and 5 bases respectively, with 10 bases between them. DNA of the CDR3: TGCAGCGTTGACAGGGGTTTCGAGACCCAGTACTTC. Its translation: CSVDRGFETQYF.

This clonotype has ten or more counts. The chain combines TRBV29-1 with TRBJ1-1; D unclear. Trimming took off 4 bases at V and 5 bases at J, with 11 bases between the two ends. CDR1 is SQVTM, CDR2 ANQGSEA, per germline. This CDR3 has 12 amino acids. The CDR3: CSVVMDETEAFF. The DNA of the CDR3 is TGCAGCGTTGTGATGGACGAAACTGAAGCTTTCTTT.

This clonotype was seen only a few times. The chain employs TRBV20-1 and TRBJ2-5, with D uncertain. Per germline, CDR1 DFQATT and CDR2 SNEGSKA (reference sequence). V lost 3 bases to trimming and J lost 2 bases, with 16 bases between them. This CDR3 region has 15 residues. CDR3 amino acids: CSASLGPLGQETQYF. As DNA, the CDR3 is TGCAGTGCTAGTTTGGGTCCATTGGGGCAAGAGACCCAGTACTTC.

This clonotype has more than one count but fewer than ten. The chain uses TRBV5-6 and TRBJ2-2, with D possibly being TRBD2 (6 bases). The CDR3 length is 16 residues. Germline loops: CDR1 SGHDT, CDR2 YYEEEE. Trimming stripped 4 bases from V and 3 bases from J, with 16 bases between. The CDR3 protein is CASSPRLEYDTGELFF. CDR3 DNA: TGTGCCAGCAGCCCAAGACTAGAATATGACACCGGGGAGCTGTTTTTT.

The chain employs TRBV24-1 and TRBJ1-1; TRBD1 aligns across 8 bases. The CDR3 extends over 15 amino acids. Trimming removed 3 bases from V and 1 base from J; junction bases left unmatched: 3. Germline V gene sequence: CDR1 KGHDR, CDR2 SFDVKD. The CDR3: CATSDRDRWNTEAFF. The CDR3 DNA follows: TGTGCCACCAGTGATCGGGACAGGTGGAACACTGAAGCTTTCTTT.

The rearrangement links TRBV29-1 to TRBJ1-5; D gene uncertain. V was trimmed by 3 bases and J by 4 bases, leaving 10 bases between them. The CDR3 covers 13 residues. CDR1 is SQVTM, CDR2 ANQGSEA, per germline. This CDR3 is CSVDRDGNQPQHF. In DNA form, the CDR3 reads TGCAGCGTTGACCGGGATGGTAATCAGCCCCAGCATTTT.

This chain links TRBV7-2 with TRBJ2-1, with D possibly TRBD2 on 5 matching bases. CDR3 length: 14 amino acids. The germline V gene encodes CDR1 SGHTA and CDR2 FQGNSA. The V gene lost 7 bases and the J gene lost 3 bases, with 13 bases spanning the gap. The CDR3 spells CASTFRRNYNEQFF. CDR3 DNA sequence: TGTGCCAGCACTTTTAGGAGGAACTACAATGAGCAGTTCTTC. Full variable domain (missing parts from reference TRBV7-2 and TRBJ2-1): GAGVSQSPSNKVTEKGKDVELRCDPISGHTALYWYRQSLGQGLEFLIYFQGNSAPDKSGLPSDRFSAERTGGSVSTLTIQRTQQEDSAVYLCASTFRRNYNEQFFGPGTRLTVL.

This clonotype was seen a few times. V and J are TRBV3-1 and TRBJ2-1; 8 bases map to TRBD2. CDR3 length equals 16 residues. The junction had 9 bases not matched to a gene; V was cut back by 4 bases and J by 4 bases. Germline V gene sequence: CDR1 LGHDT, CDR2 YNNKEL (reference sequence). This chain's CDR3 is CASSPTGTSAYNEQFF. Written as DNA, the CDR3 is TGTGCCAGCAGCCCAACCGGGACTAGTGCATACAATGAGCAGTTCTTC.

V and J are TRBV9 and TRBJ1-1; D uncertain. CDR1 is SGDLS, CDR2 YYNGEE, per germline. The V end was cut by 2 bases, the J end by 4 bases, with 12 bases between. The CDR3 covers 14 residues. This chain's CDR3 is CASSVMTKTTEAFF. The CDR3 nucleotides read TGTGCCAGCAGCGTGATGACTAAAACCACTGAAGCTTTCTTT.

A few counts support this clonotype. This chain joins TRBV20-1 and TRBJ1-5; D is possibly TRBD1 (5 bases). The CDR3 has 15 amino acids. V shed 6 bases and J shed 4 bases, with 19 bases lying between them. Germline lookup yields CDR1 DFQATT and CDR2 SNEGSKA (reference sequence). The DNA of the CDR3 is TGCAGTGCAGCCGCGGGGGGGGGGGATAATCAGCCCCAGCATTTT. It translates to CSAAAGGGDNQPQHF.